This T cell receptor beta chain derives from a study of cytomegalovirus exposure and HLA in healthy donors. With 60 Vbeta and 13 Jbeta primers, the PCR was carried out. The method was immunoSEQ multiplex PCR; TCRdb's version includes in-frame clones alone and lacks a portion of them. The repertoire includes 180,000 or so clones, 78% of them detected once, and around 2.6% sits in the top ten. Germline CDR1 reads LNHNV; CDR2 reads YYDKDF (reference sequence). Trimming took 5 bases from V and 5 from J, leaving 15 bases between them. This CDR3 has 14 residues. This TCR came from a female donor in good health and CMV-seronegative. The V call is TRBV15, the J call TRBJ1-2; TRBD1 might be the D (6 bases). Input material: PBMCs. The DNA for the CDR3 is TGTGCCACCAGCTTGGGGGGGCCGAGATATGGCTACACCTTC. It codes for CATSLGGPRYGYTF.